Sequencing of this TCR beta chain was carried out in a study of T cell changes during pregnancy in multiple sclerosis. The count of this clone is one. Produced via immunoSEQ multiplex PCR; TCRdb's table is partial and in-frame only. Among about 38,000 clones, about 92% were seen once, and the ten largest hold just over 5.5%. Source: CD8+ T cells from peripheral blood mononuclear cells, taken in the third trimester of pregnancy. The receptor comes from a female donor with multiple sclerosis, enrolled in a pregnancy study.

In DNA form, the CDR3 reads TGTGCCAGCAGCGTAGCAGGGGCCTCCTACGAGCAGTACTTC. Translation: CASSVAGASYEQYF. The chain is built from TRBV9 and TRBJ2-7, with D possibly being TRBD1 (6 bases). Trimming removed 0 bases from V and 0 bases from J, with 7 bases in between. CDR3 length: 14 residues. CDR1 and CDR2 (germline): SGDLS, YYNGEE.